The T cell receptor beta chain under discussion was sequenced for a study of blood T cell repertoires in COVID-19. On the study more broadly: Acute and convalescent COVID-19 samples came from the United States, Italy and Spain. In each case, the material was cDNA or gDNA derived from T cells, B-cell-depleted T cells, or PBMCs.

The CDR3 is 14 amino acids. With 0 bases removed from V and 1 base from J, the gap between germline ends came to 7 bases. Germline CDR1 SGDLS, CDR2 YYNGEE. Per the study methods: Amplification from reference gene primers served as the basis for estimated nucleated cell counts. Only in-frame clones appear in the TCRdb table, and some are missing; sequencing was by immunoSEQ multiplex PCR. The D gene and trimming were derived from the DNA, and the V and J assignments and clone size from that table. The sample yields some 200,000 clones, 86% seen once. The receptor was derived from a woman older than 75 in a cohort sampled during active or convalescent COVID-19. Specimen: peripheral blood. The V call is TRBV9, the J call TRBJ1-1, with a weak D call TRBD1 (5 bases). CDR3 amino acids: CASSVAGQNTEAFF. CDR3 nucleotides: TGTGCCAGCAGCGTAGCCGGACAGAACACTGAAGCTTTCTTT.